Below, one T cell receptor beta chain is given with its context. The antigen is unknown. The data were obtained in a study of cytomegalovirus exposure and HLA in healthy donors. Broader study findings: Later, an analysis showed that TCR beta chains associated with HLA were more clonally expanded than others that were equally common. In vitro, a few CMV-associated chains proved specific for CMV antigens.

The CDR3 contains 14 residues. The J segment lost 2 bases and the V segment lost 5 bases, leaving 4 bases of the junction unmatched. The V gene's germline CDR1 is SGHDT and CDR2 YYEEEE. Researchers ran the PCR with 60 Vbeta and 13 Jbeta primers. Sequencing was performed with immunoSEQ multiplex PCR; in TCRdb, only in-frame clones are kept and a portion is missing. The sample includes some 110,000 clones, roughly 72% of them seen just once. The specimen was PBMCs. This sequence originates from a woman in her forties or fifties in good health and CMV-seropositive. This chain links TRBV5-6 with TRBJ1-2; 9 bases align to TRBD1. The CDR3 nucleotides read TGTGCCAGCAGGGGTGGACAGGGGAACTATGGCTACACCTTC. Encoded protein: CASRGGQGNYGYTF.